This T cell receptor beta chain was identified during a study of TET2 disruption in CD19-targeted CAR T cells (dated 2018 in TCRdb). Study-level background: No additional inclusion criteria were applied, and the number of samples was determined by the original clinical trial design and by sample availability. What the research found in general, with its limitations: Conclusions about the CAR T cells of the patient were based on extensive analysis of a single subject.

The immunoSEQ assay was used to perform TCR beta chain deep sequencing. On the authors' methods: Clonotype frequencies were computed using only productive TCR beta rearrangements. As stored in TCRdb, this immuneACCESS dataset retains in-frame rearrangements with V and J assigned. A fraction of the clones does not appear; measured against another copy, unresolved V genes explain less than half of the discrepancy, and the remainder lacks a known reason. The V and J calls and clone size are taken from that table; D and trimming were inferred from the DNA. This sample's table carries under 30,000 clones. Of the sample, around 1.9% falls within the top ten clones. The CDR3 runs 15 amino acids, cysteine and phenylalanine included. Sequencing covers 36 bases of the CDR3, shown here with the frame starting at base 1. V ends up 1 base short and J 2 bases short, with an unmatched junction base count of 2. Via the germline V gene (reference sequence), CDR1 is SEHNR and CDR2 FQNEAQ.

The treatment or condition label on this specimen signifies: autologous CTL019 cells: CD19 CAR with 4-1BB and CD3 zeta domains. TCR zeta and 4-1BB costimulatory signaling domains were built into the CD19 CAR. T cells for CTL019 manufacturing were collected from peripheral blood by means of leukapheresis. The DNeasy Blood and Tissue Kit was used to extract genomic DNA from pre-infusion T cells, peripheral blood, or sorted post-infusion T cells. To note about this clone: Its antigen is still unknown. The read stops 3 residues short of the end of the CDR3; the missing end is completed from the germline J gene.

Sequencing used CD8- CAR+ T cells sorted from cultured blood T cells, obtained for CD19 CAR T cell therapy. The sample's cell subset or site, from its label and the paper: CD8-negative CAR-positive T cells from the infusion product. The chain was built from TRBV7-9 and TRBJ2-1, and 7 bases in between align with TRBD1. The TCR was taken from a man aged 65 to 85 with chronic lymphocytic leukemia. CDR3 bases read: TGTGCCAGCAGCTTAGGGGGGACAGCCTACAATGAG. Its protein reads: CASSLGGTAYNE. The complete CDR3 reads CASSLGGTAYNEQFF.